This T cell receptor beta chain came from a study of CD8+ T cells in alopecia areata. In germline, CDR1 is GTSNPN, CDR2 SVGIG (reference sequence). The CDR3 totals 13 residues. Trimming shortened V by 0 bases and J by 7 bases, and 9 bases separated the two germline ends. Sequencing relied on a cDNA template that was reverse transcribed from extracted RNA. TCRdb's table, derived via immunoSEQ multiplex PCR, lists solely in-frame clones and lacks some. Of approximately 150,000 clones in the sample, 40% to 50% were seen once. The sequence came from a human donor with alopecia areata. The sequenced sample consisted of CD4+ T cells sorted from blood. The chain joins TRBV30 to TRBJ1-4; D gene ambiguous. CDR3 region: CAWSVRRAEKLFF. The DNA for the CDR3 is TGTGCCTGGAGTGTACGTAGGGCTGAAAAACTGTTTTTT.